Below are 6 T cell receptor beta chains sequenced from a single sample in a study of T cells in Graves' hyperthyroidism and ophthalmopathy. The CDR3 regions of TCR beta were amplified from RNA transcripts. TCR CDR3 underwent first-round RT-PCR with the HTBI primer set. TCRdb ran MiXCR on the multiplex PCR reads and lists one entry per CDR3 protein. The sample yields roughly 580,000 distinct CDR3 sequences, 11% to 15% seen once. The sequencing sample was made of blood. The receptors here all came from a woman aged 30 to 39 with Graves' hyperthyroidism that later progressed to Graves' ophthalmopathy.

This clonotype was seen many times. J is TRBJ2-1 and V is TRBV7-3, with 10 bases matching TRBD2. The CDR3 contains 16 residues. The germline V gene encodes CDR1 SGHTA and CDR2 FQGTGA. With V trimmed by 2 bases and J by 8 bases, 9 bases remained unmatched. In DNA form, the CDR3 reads TGTGCCAGCAGCTTACAGCCAGCGGGAGGGAGGGATGAGCAGTTCTTC. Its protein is CASSLQPAGGRDEQFF. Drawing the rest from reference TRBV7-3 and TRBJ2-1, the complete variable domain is GAGVSQTPSNKVTEKGKYVELRCDPISGHTALYWYRQSLGQGPEFLIYFQGTGAADDSGLPNDRFFAVRPEGSVSTLKIQRTERGDSAVYLCASSLQPAGGRDEQFFGPGTRLTVL.

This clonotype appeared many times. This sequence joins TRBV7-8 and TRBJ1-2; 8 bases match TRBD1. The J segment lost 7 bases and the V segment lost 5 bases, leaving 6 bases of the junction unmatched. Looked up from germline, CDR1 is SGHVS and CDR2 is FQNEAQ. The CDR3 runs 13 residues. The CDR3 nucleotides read TGTGCCAGCAGCCCGCAAACAGGGGGTGGCTACACCTTC. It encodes CASSPQTGGGYTF.

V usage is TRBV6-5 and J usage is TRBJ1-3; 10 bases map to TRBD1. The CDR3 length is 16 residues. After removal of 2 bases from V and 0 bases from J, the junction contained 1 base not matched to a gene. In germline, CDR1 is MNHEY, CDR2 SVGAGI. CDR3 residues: CASSYRQGASGNTIYF. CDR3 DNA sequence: TGTGCCAGCAGTTACCGACAGGGGGCCTCTGGAAACACCATATATTTT.

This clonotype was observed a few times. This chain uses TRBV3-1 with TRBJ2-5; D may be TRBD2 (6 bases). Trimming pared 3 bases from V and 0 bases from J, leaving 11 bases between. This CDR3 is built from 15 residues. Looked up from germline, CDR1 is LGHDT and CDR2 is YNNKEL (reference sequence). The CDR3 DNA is TGTGCCAGCAGCCACCCCGGGACTCACCAAGAGACCCAGTACTTC. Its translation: CASSHPGTHQETQYF.

The CDR3: CASSYSRGQGGELFF. CDR3 DNA sequence: TGTGCCAGCAGTTACAGCAGGGGGCAGGGCGGGGAGCTGTTTTTT. J is TRBJ2-2 and V is TRBV6-2 or TRBV6-3; 8 bases line up with TRBD1. Unmatched junction bases numbered 6, after V lost 2 bases and J lost 7 bases. The germline CDR1 and CDR2 sequences are MNHEY and SVGEGT. The length of the CDR3 is 15 residues.

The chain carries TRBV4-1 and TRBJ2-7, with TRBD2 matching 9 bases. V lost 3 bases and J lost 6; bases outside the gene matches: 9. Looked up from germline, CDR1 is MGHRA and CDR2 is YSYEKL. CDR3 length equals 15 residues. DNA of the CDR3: TGCGCCAGCAGCCAGGCGGCGGGACTAGCACTCGAGCAGTACTTC. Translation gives CASSQAAGLALEQYF.